The 19 T cell receptor beta chains given below trace back to one sample, sequenced in a study of shared clonotypes between healthy human individuals (dated by TCRdb to the early 2020s). Receptor libraries were prepared by the immunoSEQ multiplex PCR assay. TCRdb retrieved this table from immuneACCESS and kept in-frame rearrangements only. Not all clones are present; in checked studies, unresolved V genes account for under half, and no reason is known for the remainder. A total of 2 million to 2.5 million clones appear in this sample, 80% to 95% of them only once. The biggest ten clones account for about 0.36% of the sample. The material sequenced was naive CD4+ T cells from PBMCs. The cell subset or site label here, explained by the study, means: CD45RA+ positively selected. The source of these receptors is a man aged 18 to 29 in good health. Some clones in this sample may be carry-over from other donors' samples.

The chain has TRBV7-9 and TRBJ2-2; 11 nucleotides agree with TRBD1. Germline V gene sequence: CDR1 SEHNR, CDR2 FQNEAQ (reference sequence). This CDR3 is 16 amino acids long. After removal of 2 bases from V and 6 bases from J, the junction contained 5 bases not matched to a gene. CDR3 DNA sequence: TGTGCCAGCAGCTTAAGAGGACAGGGGGCCCCCGGGGAGCTGTTTTTT. Protein: CASSLRGQGAPGELFF. The variable domain in full, with the rest retrieved from reference TRBV7-9 and TRBJ2-2, is DTGVSQNPRHKITKRGQNVTFRCDPISEHNRLYWYRQTLGQGPEFLTYFQNEAQLEKSRLLSDRFSAERPKGSFSTLEIQRTEQGDSAMYLCASSLRGQGAPGELFFGEGSRLTVL.

The chain recombines TRBV7-2 with TRBJ1-2; D not certain. The V and J ends lost 1 base and 8 bases respectively, with 20 bases between them. The CDR3 spans 16 residues. CDR1 SGHTA and CDR2 FQGNSA come from the germline V gene. DNA for the CDR3: TGTGCCAGCAGCTTAGATCAGAGACCGGCGGGAGGGGGCTACACCTTC. Its translation is CASSLDQRPAGGGYTF.

The chain couples TRBV19 to TRBJ2-2; D ambiguous. Germline V lookup: CDR1 LNHDA, CDR2 SQIVND (reference sequence). The CDR3 is made up of 16 amino acids. The germline V and J ends were trimmed by 5 bases and 1 base, with 14 bases remaining between them. Written as DNA, the CDR3 is TGTGCCAGTAGTTGGGCCAGGATAAAGAACACCGGGGAGCTGTTTTTT. Translated, it gives CASSWARIKNTGELFF.

The genes are TRBV28 and TRBJ1-1, with 8 nucleotides matching TRBD1. V lost 5 bases to trimming and J lost 0 bases; unmatched junction nucleotides: 5. In germline, CDR1 is MDHEN, CDR2 SYDVKM. This CDR3 spans 15 amino acids. The CDR3 nucleotides are TGTGCCAGCAGTCCGACAGGGGCCGTGAACACTGAAGCTTTCTTT. It yields the protein CASSPTGAVNTEAFF.

This chain joins TRBV25-1 and TRBJ2-5; 9 bases agree with TRBD2. This CDR3 region has 14 residues. After removal of 7 bases from V and 3 bases from J, the junction contained 6 bases not matched to a gene. Germline loops: CDR1 MGHDK, CDR2 SYGVNS. The CDR3 coding sequence is TGTGCCAGCACCCTTAGCGGGAGAGAAGAGACCCAGTACTTC. Its protein product is CASTLSGREETQYF.

The rearrangement uses TRBV6-4 and TRBJ2-2, with TRBD2 identical over 8 bases. Trimming at V came to 1 base and at J to 4 bases, leaving 8 bases not matched to a gene. The CDR3 contains 17 residues. CDR1 and CDR2 (germline): MRHNA, SNTAGT. The CDR3 DNA sequence: TGTGCCAGCAGTGACTACGCAGGACTAGCTGGCACCGGGGAGCTGTTTTTT. It is translated as CASSDYAGLAGTGELFF.

The V call is TRBV5-8, the J call TRBJ2-1; 10 nucleotides align to TRBD2. Trimming at V came to 1 base and at J to 5 bases, leaving 3 bases not matched to a gene. The CDR3 is 15 residues long. Looked up from germline, CDR1 is SGHTS and CDR2 is YDEGEE. DNA of the CDR3: TGTGCCAGCAGCTTGTCACTAGCGGGGCACAATGAGCAGTTCTTC. It translates to CASSLSLAGHNEQFF.

V is TRBV5-4 and J is TRBJ2-5; 7 bases map to TRBD2. Germline assignment: CDR1 SGHNT and CDR2 YYREEE (reference sequence). J gave up 7 bases and V 4 bases, and 13 bases lay outside the gene matches. CDR3 length equals 15 residues. In DNA, the CDR3 is TGTGCCAGCAGCAGCGGGATCGACGGCGGCGCGACCCAGTACTTC. Translating it yields CASSSGIDGGATQYF.

V is TRBV6-1 and J is TRBJ1-1; no definite D call. V was pared by 0 bases and J by 1 base, with 6 bases between. This CDR3 region has 14 residues. The germline V gene encodes CDR1 MNHNS and CDR2 SASEGT. CDR3 in amino acids: CASSEAYGNTEAFF. For the CDR3, the DNA is TGTGCCAGCAGTGAAGCGTATGGGAACACTGAAGCTTTCTTT.

The chain carries TRBV28 and TRBJ1-4; TRBD1 might be the D (5 bases). This CDR3 has 14 residues. From germline, CDR1 is MDHEN and CDR2 SYDVKM. V gave up 6 bases and J gave up 11 bases, with 19 bases separating them. CDR3 coding DNA: TGTGCCAGCAGGCCCCCGAGGGGCATCGGGAAACTGTTTTTT. It encodes CASRPPRGIGKLFF.

This chain uses TRBV27 with TRBJ2-7, with 12 bases that match TRBD1. CDR3 length equals 15 residues. V trimming: 6 bases; J trimming: 2 bases; junction bases outside the gene matches: 5. Germline values: CDR1 MNHEY, CDR2 SMNVEV (reference sequence). The CDR3 DNA reads TGTGCCAGCAGATGGGACAGGGGGCTTACCTACGAGCAGTACTTC. This gives the protein CASRWDRGLTYEQYF.

The chain combines TRBV7-2 with TRBJ1-1; 8 nucleotides agree with TRBD1. Germline V gene data show CDR1 as SGHTA and CDR2 as FQGNSA. Trimming took 5 bases from V and 3 from J; bases not matched to a gene: 8. The CDR3 is 15 residues long. CDR3 DNA sequence: TGTGCCAGCAGCCCGGGGACAGGACGGCACACTGAAGCTTTCTTT. This encodes CASSPGTGRHTEAFF.

The chain joins TRBV11-1 to TRBJ2-7, with D maybe TRBD1 (5 bases). V was pared by 0 bases and J by 0 bases, with 12 bases between. Looked up from germline, CDR1 is SGHAT and CDR2 is FQDESV (reference sequence). The CDR3 consists of 16 residues. CDR3 in DNA: TGTGCCAGCAGCTTAGCGCGACAGACCCCCTCCTACGAGCAGTACTTC. Its protein is CASSLARQTPSYEQYF.

The CDR3 nucleotides read TGCAGCGTTGCGTTTGGACTAGCGGGAGTACCCTACGAGCAGTACTTC. Translated: CSVAFGLAGVPYEQYF. The V call is TRBV29-1, the J call TRBJ2-7; TRBD2 agrees at 13 bases. CDR3 size: 16 residues. Trimming cost V 4 bases and J 2 bases; bases outside gene matches: 8. Germline V lookup: CDR1 SQVTM, CDR2 ANQGSEA.

The chain recombines TRBV15 with TRBJ1-4, with 7 bases that match TRBD1. The CDR3 totals 14 residues. Germline CDR1 reads LNHNV; CDR2 reads YYDKDF (reference sequence). Trimming cost V 6 bases and J 1 base; bases outside gene matches: 2. The CDR3 reads CATSQGGTNEKLFF. The CDR3 bases are TGTGCCACCAGTCAGGGGGGAACTAATGAAAAACTGTTTTTT.

For this clone: Within the sample, other DNA sequences also encode this same CDR3. The rearrangement uses TRBV9 and TRBJ1-1; TRBD1 matches at 8 bases. The CDR3 consists of 14 residues. CDR1 is SGDLS, CDR2 YYNGEE, per germline. After removal of 3 bases from V and 3 bases from J, the junction contained 4 bases not matched to a gene. The CDR3 region has the DNA TGTGCCAGCAGCGCCAGGGGGCGCGACACTGAAGCTTTCTTT. It is translated as CASSARGRDTEAFF.

A note on this clone: This CDR3 is also generated by other DNA sequences in the sample. The chain joins TRBV29-1 to TRBJ2-5, with D unclear. Germline V gene sequence: CDR1 SQVTM, CDR2 ANQGSEA. The CDR3 is 10 amino acids. V lost 3 bases, J lost 5 bases, and 4 bases lay in between. The CDR3 DNA follows: TGCAGCGTTGAGAGGGAGACCCAGTACTTC. Translation: CSVERETQYF.

The CDR3 nucleotides read TGTGCCAGCAATACACAGGCCTACGAGCAGTACTTC. Protein: CASNTQAYEQYF. The chain links TRBV6-1 to TRBJ2-7; perhaps TRBD1 as D (5 bases). Germline lookup yields CDR1 MNHNS and CDR2 SASEGT. The CDR3 loop spans 12 amino acids. Between the trimmed V and J ends, which lost 7 bases and 2 bases, there was a span of 9 bases.

The V call is TRBV12-2, the J call TRBJ1-5. TRBV12-2 constitutes a pseudogene. The CDR3 has 17 amino acids. CDR3 sequence (DNA): TGTGCAAGTCGCTTAGGGCAGAGGGGCAGGTGGGGTCAGCCCCAGCATTTT. It is translated as CASRLGQRGRWGQPQHF.